The clone carrying this T cell receptor (beta chain) was recorded a few times. Relative to the germline gene, one junction end is altered; a read error may explain this. This sample was taken from a study of blood T cells in healthy people across ages. A second 7 to 11 cycle PCR used barcoded and J-beta primers. Every cDNA molecule carried a tag from a template-switch adaptor bearing 12 random nucleotides. Using its own MiXCR run on the 5' RACE reads, TCRdb lists one record per CDR3 protein. The data contain around 670,000 distinct CDR3 sequences, about 28% of them seen just once; the ten biggest clones take up 15% to 18%. There are 15 residues in the CDR3. From germline, CDR1 is MRHNA and CDR2 SNTAGT.

The receptor was derived from a woman aged 80 or older in good health. This chain uses TRBV6-4 with TRBJ1-6; TRBD1 might be the D (5 bases). The source material was blood. The CDR3 region is CTSSASTGGNSPLHF. In DNA form, the CDR3 reads TGTACCAGCAGTGCCTCAACCGGGGGTAATTCACCCCTCCACTTT.